Listed below are T cell receptor beta chains from one sample, sequenced in a study of shared clonotypes between healthy human individuals. Only in-frame clones appear in the TCRdb table, and some are missing; sequencing was by immunoSEQ multiplex PCR. Found here are over a million clones, roughly 96% of them singletons; the top ten hold roughly 1.2%. The sample taken for sequencing was naive CD4+ T cells sorted from blood. All receptors derive from a man between 25 and 39 years old in good health. CDR3s include the opening cysteine and the closing phenylalanine or tryptophan. A D gene is named only where the DNA matches it firmly. Only some rows state a clone size, as once, few, many or a class for expanded clones.

J	D	size	V	DNA	CDR3
TRBJ2-1	TRBD2	once	TRBV30	TGTGCCTGGAGCCGACCCCGGGCTAGCGGCGGCAATGAGCAGTTCTTC	CAWSRPRASGGNEQFF
TRBJ2-1	TRBD2	-	TRBV9	TGTGCCAGCAGCGTAGGTCTATCGAGACTAGCGGACTCCTACAATGAGCAGTTCTTC	CASSVGLSRLADSYNEQFF
TRBJ2-7	-	once	TRBV7-9	TGTGCCAGCAGCTTAGTGTTAGGTGGCGGTCGCTCCTACGAGCAGTACTTC	CASSLVLGGGRSYEQYF
TRBJ1-2	-	-	TRBV28	TGTGCCAGCAGTTTTTATTTCGGCAGGCAGAATCTTCATGGCTACACCTTC	CASSFYFGRQNLHGYTF
TRBJ2-7	TRBD2	-	TRBV19	TGTGCCAGTAGTATAGGCCGGACTAGCGGGAGGGCCTCCTACGAGCAGTACTTC	CASSIGRTSGRASYEQYF
TRBJ2-1	-	once	TRBV14	TGTGCCAGCAGCCAAGTCAGGAGGAATGAGCAGTTCTTC	CASSQVRRNEQFF
TRBJ2-2	TRBD2	-	TRBV19	TGTGCCAGCCGCGCCGGGACTAGTCCGAACACCGGGGAGCTGTTTTTT	CASRAGTSPNTGELFF
TRBJ2-2	-	-	TRBV7-6	TGTGCCAGCAGCTCTATCCCCGACGACACTAGCCCCACCGGGGAGCTGTTTTTT	CASSSIPDDTSPTGELFF
TRBJ2-7	TRBD2	once	TRBV20-1	TGCAGTGCTCCCGGACTAGACGAGCAGTACTTC	CSAPGLDEQYF
TRBJ2-3	TRBD1	-	TRBV29-1	TGCAGCGTAATGGGACAGCTCACAGATACGCAGTATTTT	CSVMGQLTDTQYF
TRBJ2-3	TRBD1	-	TRBV29-1	TGCAGCGTTGAGTTGAATAACAGGGGCCCCCTAGGCACAGATACGCAGTATTTT	CSVELNNRGPLGTDTQYF
TRBJ1-4	-	-	TRBV15	TGTGCCACCAGCAGGGGACGTGGGGGACTGGATGAAAAACTGTTTTTT	CATSRGRGGLDEKLFF
TRBJ1-2	-	-	TRBV2	TGTGCCAGCAGTGAAGGGACTAACTATGGCTACACCTTC	CASSEGTNYGYTF
TRBJ2-3	TRBD2	-	TRBV5-1	TGCGCCAGCAGCTTGGGTTTACTAGCGGAGCCAGATACGCAGTATTTT	CASSLGLLAEPDTQYF
TRBJ2-5	-	-	TRBV5-1	TGCGCCAGCAGCCCGACAGGGAGGCAAGAGACCCAGTACTTC	CASSPTGRQETQYF
TRBJ2-7	TRBD2	-	TRBV5-1	TGCGCCAGCAGAGCGGGCGGTAGCGGGATTTCCTACGAGCAGTACTTC	CASRAGGSGISYEQYF
TRBJ2-7	-	-	TRBV4-3	TGCGCCAGCAGCCAAGAGGACTTTTACGTTTACGAGCAGTACTTC	CASSQEDFYVYEQYF
TRBJ2-5	TRBD2	-	TRBV2	TGTGCCAGCAGGGCGGGAGAGCAAGAGACCCAGTACTTC	CASRAGEQETQYF
TRBJ1-3	-	-	TRBV5-1	TGCGCCAGCAGCCCCGCATCTGGGTCTGGAAACACCATATATTTT	CASSPASGSGNTIYF
TRBJ2-1	-	-	TRBV7-9	TGTGCCAGCAGCTTGCAGACGCAGTTCTTC	CASSLQTQFF
TRBJ2-7	-	-	TRBV28	TGTGCCAGCACCCTCTCTCTAGCCCAGTACGAGCAGTACTTC	CASTLSLAQYEQYF
TRBJ1-1	-	-	TRBV28	TGTGCCAGCAGTAGTAGACGGACGATTGAAGCTTTCTTT	CASSSRRTIEAFF